A selection of T cell receptor beta chains follows, all from one sample in a study of technical replicates of blood from a handful of donors. Method: immunoSEQ multiplex PCR; TCRdb's copy keeps in-frame clones and lacks some. The sample has roughly 79,000 clones; 91% are singletons. Sequencing was performed on T cells isolated from PBMCs. The origin of the receptors is a human donor in good health. Some clones in this sample may be carry-over from other donors' samples. The CDR3 runs from the conserved cysteine through the conserved F or W. The order of the fields is V gene, D gene, clone size, CDR3 length, J gene, CDR3 protein, CDR3 DNA. D genes are given only for firm matches. Clone sizes are given selectively: once, few, many, or a class where the clone is expanded.

TRBV15,NA,NA,12,TRBJ2-5,CATSRVAETQYF,TGTGCCACCAGCAGAGTAGCAGAGACCCAGTACTTC
TRBV30,TRBD1,NA,15,TRBJ1-2,CAWSDSSDRGYGYTF,TGTGCCTGGAGTGACTCTTCGGACAGGGGCTATGGCTACACCTTC
TRBV4-1,NA,NA,13,TRBJ2-3,CASTPSGADTQYF,TGCGCCAGCACCCCCTCAGGCGCAGATACGCAGTATTTT
TRBV4-2,NA,NA,15,TRBJ2-3,CASSQSEGSPDTQYF,TGTGCCAGCAGCCAAAGTGAGGGCAGCCCAGATACGCAGTATTTT
TRBV15,NA,once,12,TRBJ2-5,CATSRDMETQYF,TGTGCCACCAGCAGAGATATGGAGACCCAGTACTTC
TRBV11-3,TRBD2,NA,15,TRBJ2-7,CASSLGDYKGEEQYF,TGTGCCAGCAGCTTAGGGGACTACAAAGGAGAAGAGCAGTACTTC
TRBV11-2,NA,NA,13,TRBJ1-2,CASSLGGAYGYTF,TGTGCCAGCAGCCTCGGGGGGGCCTATGGCTACACCTTC
TRBV10-2,NA,NA,14,TRBJ2-5,CASSEDFYQETQYF,TGCGCCAGCAGTGAGGACTTCTACCAAGAGACCCAGTACTTC
TRBV11-2,NA,NA,13,TRBJ1-5,CASSLNGDQPQHF,TGTGCCAGCAGCTTAAACGGAGATCAGCCCCAGCATTTT
TRBV9,TRBD2,NA,17,TRBJ2-1,CASSVNPVGRASNEQFF,TGTGCCAGCAGCGTAAATCCGGTGGGGAGGGCATCCAATGAGCAGTTCTTC
TRBV4-1,TRBD1,few,15,TRBJ1-5,CASRATGGRNQPQHF,TGCGCCAGCAGAGCGACAGGGGGTCGCAATCAGCCCCAGCATTTT
TRBV27,TRBD1,once,13,TRBJ1-2,CASARGQNYGYTF,TGTGCCAGCGCTAGGGGACAGAACTATGGCTACACCTTC
TRBV27,NA,NA,11,TRBJ2-3,CASIHYPPPYF,TGTGCCAGCATACACTACCCCCCTCCGTATTTT
TRBV7-8,NA,NA,14,TRBJ2-7,CASSSRPSGYEQYF,TGTGCCAGCAGCTCCCGACCCTCGGGCTACGAGCAGTACTTC
TRBV10-3,NA,NA,12,TRBJ2-1,CAISESMNEQFF,TGTGCCATCAGTGAGTCTATGAATGAGCAGTTCTTC
TRBV5-1,TRBD2,NA,17,TRBJ2-1,CASSLGLAANSYNEQFF,TGCGCCAGCAGCTTGGGACTAGCGGCAAACTCCTACAATGAGCAGTTCTTC
TRBV4-2,NA,once,16,TRBJ2-7,CASSQESPRANYEQYF,TGTGCCAGCAGCCAAGAGTCCCCCAGGGCCAACTACGAGCAGTACTTC
TRBV4-1,NA,NA,15,TRBJ2-5,CASSRIWDTQETQYF,TGCGCCAGCAGCCGGATATGGGACACCCAAGAGACCCAGTACTTC
TRBV27,NA,NA,13,TRBJ2-2,CASSFTDTGELFF,TGTGCCAGCAGTTTCACGGACACCGGGGAGCTGTTTTTT
TRBV6-5,NA,NA,13,TRBJ1-1,CASFLRDSKVAFF,TGTGCCAGCTTCTTACGTGACTCTAAAGTAGCTTTCTTT
TRBV28,NA,NA,11,TRBJ1-2,CASQGYYGYTF,TGTGCCAGCCAGGGTTATTATGGCTACACCTTC
TRBV28,NA,once,14,TRBJ1-2,CASSFGRTYYGYTF,TGTGCCAGCAGTTTTGGCAGGACATACTATGGCTACACCTTC
TRBV6-1,TRBD2,NA,13,TRBJ2-7,CASQREDYYEQYF,TGTGCCAGCCAGCGGGAGGACTACTACGAGCAGTACTTC
TRBV7-2,TRBD2,NA,21,TRBJ2-1,CASSLAPVAGGRWVNYNEQFF,TGTGCCAGCAGCTTAGCCCCTGTAGCGGGAGGGCGCTGGGTCAACTACAATGAGCAGTTCTTC
TRBV7-9,TRBD1,NA,14,TRBJ1-5,CASSYGQGAQPQHF,TGTGCCAGCAGCTACGGACAGGGCGCTCAGCCCCAGCATTTT
TRBV10-1,TRBD2,NA,16,TRBJ2-2,CASSDGLAGNTGELFF,TGCGCCAGCAGTGATGGACTAGCGGGAAACACCGGGGAGCTGTTTTTT
TRBV14,NA,NA,13,TRBJ1-1,CASSQGRVTEAFF,TGTGCCAGCAGCCAGGGCAGGGTGACTGAAGCTTTCTTT
TRBV7-6,TRBD1,NA,16,TRBJ1-4,CASRPAPGGQNEKLFF,TGTGCCAGCAGGCCCGCCCCAGGGGGCCAAAATGAAAAACTGTTTTTT
TRBV29-1,TRBD1,NA,14,TRBJ1-1,CSVENRGFTTEAFF,TGCAGCGTTGAGAACAGGGGATTTACCACTGAAGCTTTCTTT
TRBV27,TRBD2,NA,16,TRBJ2-1,CASSTRLAGGINEQFF,TGTGCCAGCAGTACCCGACTAGCGGGGGGGATAAATGAGCAGTTCTTC
TRBV28,NA,NA,15,TRBJ1-5,CASSSPAGGNQPQHF,TGTGCCAGCAGTTCCCCCGCCGGGGGCAATCAGCCCCAGCATTTT
TRBV18,TRBD1,once,16,TRBJ2-3,CASSYTGGAGTDTQYF,TGTGCCAGCTCATATACAGGGGGCGCGGGCACAGATACGCAGTATTTT
TRBV27,TRBD1,NA,14,TRBJ1-1,CASSYDRVGTEAFF,TGTGCCAGCAGTTATGACAGGGTCGGAACTGAAGCTTTCTTT
TRBV30,NA,NA,15,TRBJ1-5,CAWASQGASNQPQHF,TGTGCCTGGGCCAGCCAAGGGGCGAGCAATCAGCCCCAGCATTTT
TRBV10-3,NA,NA,14,TRBJ1-1,CAIRPTDMNTEAFF,TGTGCCATCAGGCCGACAGACATGAACACTGAAGCTTTCTTT
TRBV30,NA,NA,17,TRBJ1-2,CAWSVGSGDYRGYGYTF,TGTGCCTGGAGTGTTGGGTCGGGGGACTATCGGGGCTATGGCTACACCTTC
TRBV10-1,NA,once,14,TRBJ2-2,CASSDRGDTGELFF,TGCGCCAGCAGTGATAGGGGCGACACCGGGGAGCTGTTTTTT
TRBV15,NA,NA,13,TRBJ2-5,CATSNRNQETQYF,TGTGCCACCAGCAACAGGAATCAAGAGACCCAGTACTTC
TRBV29-1,TRBD1,NA,12,TRBJ1-4,CSVRTGGEKLFF,TGCAGCGTGCGGACAGGGGGTGAAAAACTGTTTTTT
TRBV11-2,TRBD1,NA,12,TRBJ1-2,CASSLDRAGYTF,TGTGCCAGCAGCTTGGACAGGGCCGGCTACACCTTC
TRBV5-1,NA,once,13,TRBJ2-7,CASSAGNSYEQYF,TGCGCCAGCAGCGCGGGGAACTCCTACGAGCAGTACTTC